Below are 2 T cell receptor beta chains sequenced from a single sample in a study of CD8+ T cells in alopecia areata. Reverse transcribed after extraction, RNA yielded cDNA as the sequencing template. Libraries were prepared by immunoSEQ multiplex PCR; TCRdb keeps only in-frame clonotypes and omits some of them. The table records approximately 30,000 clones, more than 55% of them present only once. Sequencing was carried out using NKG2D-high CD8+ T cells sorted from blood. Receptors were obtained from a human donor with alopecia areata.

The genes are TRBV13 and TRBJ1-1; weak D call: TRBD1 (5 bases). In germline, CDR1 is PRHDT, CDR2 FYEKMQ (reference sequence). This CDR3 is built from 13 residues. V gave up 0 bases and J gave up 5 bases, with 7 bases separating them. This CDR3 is CASSLGPGTEAFF. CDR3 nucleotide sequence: TGTGCCAGCAGCTTAGGCCCAGGGACTGAAGCTTTCTTT. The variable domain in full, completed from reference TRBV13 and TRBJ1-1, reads AAGVIQSPRHLIKEKRETATLKCYPIPRHDTVYWYQQGPGQDPQFLISFYEKMQSDKGSIPDRFSAQQFSDYHSELNMSSLELGDSALYFCASSLGPGTEAFFGQGTRLTVV.

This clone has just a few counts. The DNA of the CDR3 is TGCAGCGTTGATGACAGTACAGATACGCAGTATTTT. Translated: CSVDDSTDTQYF. The chain uses TRBV29-1 and TRBJ2-3; a weak D match, TRBD1 (5 bases). Trimming stripped 3 bases from V and 3 bases from J, with 7 bases between. Germline CDR1 reads SQVTM; CDR2 reads ANQGSEA. The CDR3 runs to 12 residues.